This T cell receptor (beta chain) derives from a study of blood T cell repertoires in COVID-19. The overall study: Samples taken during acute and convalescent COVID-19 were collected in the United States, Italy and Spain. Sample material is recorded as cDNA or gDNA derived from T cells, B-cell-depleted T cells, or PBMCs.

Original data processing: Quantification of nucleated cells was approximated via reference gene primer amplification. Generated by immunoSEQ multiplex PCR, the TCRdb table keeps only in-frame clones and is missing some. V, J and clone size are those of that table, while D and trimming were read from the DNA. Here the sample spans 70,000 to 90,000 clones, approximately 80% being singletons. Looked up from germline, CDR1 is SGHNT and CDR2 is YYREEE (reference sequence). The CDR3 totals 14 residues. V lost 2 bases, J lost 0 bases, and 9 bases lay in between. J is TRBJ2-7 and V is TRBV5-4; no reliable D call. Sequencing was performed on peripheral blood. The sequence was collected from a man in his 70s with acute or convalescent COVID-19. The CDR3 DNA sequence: TGTGCCAGCAGCTTCATCGGTAGCTCCTACGAGCAGTACGTC. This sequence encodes CASSFIGSSYEQYV.